This TCR beta chain was identified in a study of CD8 T cells in Susac syndrome. CDR3 length: 15 amino acids. Per germline, CDR1 KGHSH and CDR2 LQKENI. Trimming took off 6 bases at V and 2 bases at J, with 15 bases between the two ends. This clonotype has a single count. Reverse transcription of roughly 0.5 to 1 ug RNA was carried out with random hexamers. TCRdb used MiXCR to reprocess the immunoSEQ multiplex PCR reads, holding one entry per CDR3 protein. The table includes 180,000 or so distinct CDR3 sequences, under 97% detected once. The sequence derives from a human donor with multiple sclerosis. V gene TRBV18 combines with J gene TRBJ2-3; tentative D call: TRBD1 (6 bases). Sequences were obtained from CD4+ T cells from PBMCs. The CDR3 region is CASSPSGGNTDTQYF. CDR3 in DNA: TGTGCCAGCTCCCCGAGTGGGGGCAACACAGATACGCAGTATTTT.